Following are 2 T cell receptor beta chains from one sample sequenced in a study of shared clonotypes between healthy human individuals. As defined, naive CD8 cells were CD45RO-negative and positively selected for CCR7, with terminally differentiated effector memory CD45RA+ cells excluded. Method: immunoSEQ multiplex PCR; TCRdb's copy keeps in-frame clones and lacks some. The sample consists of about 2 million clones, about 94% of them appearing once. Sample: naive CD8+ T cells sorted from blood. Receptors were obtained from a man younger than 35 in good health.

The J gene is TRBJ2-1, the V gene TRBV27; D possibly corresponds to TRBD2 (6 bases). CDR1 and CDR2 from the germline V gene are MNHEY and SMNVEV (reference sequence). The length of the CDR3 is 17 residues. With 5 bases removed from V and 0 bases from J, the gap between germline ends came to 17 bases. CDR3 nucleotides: TGTGCCAGCAGTCCCCCTAACGGGAGCAGCTCCTACAATGAGCAGTTCTTC. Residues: CASSPPNGSSSYNEQFF.

In DNA form, the CDR3 reads TGTGCCTACAAAGGCGTAACGGGAGAGCAGTACTTC. Its translation is CAYKGVTGEQYF. This chain uses TRBV6-1 with TRBJ2-7; D may be TRBD2 (5 bases). CDR3 size: 12 residues. Germline V gene lookup returns CDR1 MNHNS and CDR2 SASEGT. Trimming shortened V by 11 bases and J by 7 bases, and 18 bases separated the two germline ends.